The 26 T cell receptor beta chains listed next were all sequenced from one sample in a study of shared clonotypes between healthy human individuals. Method: immunoSEQ multiplex PCR; TCRdb's copy keeps in-frame clones and lacks some. The sample holds about 1,900,000 clones, over 85% seen once. CD45RO-negative, CCR7-positively selected cells formed the naive CD8 fraction, excluding terminally differentiated effector memory CD45RA+ cells. The source material was naive CD8+ T cells sorted from blood. The origin of the receptors is a young man in good health.

The count of this clone is one. The V gene is TRBV5-4, the J gene TRBJ2-7; TRBD1 matches at 9 bases. The ends lost 0 bases at V and 5 bases at J; junction bases unmatched: 3. The CDR3 extends over 14 amino acids. Germline CDR1 SGHNT, CDR2 YYREEE (reference sequence). CDR3 coding DNA: TGTGCCAGCAGCTTGGCCGGGACAGGGAACGAGCAGTACTTC. It yields the protein CASSLAGTGNEQYF.

The gene calls are TRBV5-6 and TRBJ2-7, with 7 bases identical to TRBD1. Germline loops: CDR1 SGHDT, CDR2 YYEEEE. Trimming took 3 bases from V and 3 from J; bases not matched to a gene: 9. This CDR3 has 15 residues. CDR3: CASSWSSGGFYEQYF. For the CDR3, the DNA is TGTGCCAGCAGCTGGTCCTCAGGGGGATTCTACGAGCAGTACTTC. Filled out from reference TRBV5-6 and TRBJ2-7, the complete variable domain reads DAGVTQSPTHLIKTRGQQVTLRCSPKSGHDTVSWYQQALGQGPQFIFQYYEEEERQRGNFPDRFSGHQFPNYSSELNVNALLLGDSALYLCASSWSSGGFYEQYFGPGTRLTVT.

The V call is TRBV25-1, the J call TRBJ1-1; 10 positions match TRBD1. Germline V gene data show CDR1 as MGHDK and CDR2 as SYGVNS. The CDR3 consists of 15 residues. The trim removed 1 base at V and 3 bases at J, leaving 2 bases unmatched. In DNA, the CDR3 is TGTGCCAGCAGTGAATTTGGGACAGGGGACACTGAAGCTTTCTTT. Encoded protein: CASSEFGTGDTEAFF.

This clone was recorded only once. The chain couples TRBV14 to TRBJ2-1; TRBD2 matches at 9 bases. Germline values: CDR1 SGHDN, CDR2 FVKESK. V was pared by 1 base and J by 6 bases, with 4 bases of the junction left unmatched. The CDR3 totals 15 residues. The CDR3 reads CASSQGRGGINEQFF. In DNA form, the CDR3 reads TGTGCCAGCAGCCAAGGGCGGGGGGGGATCAATGAGCAGTTCTTC.

Turning to this clone: Other DNA sequences in the same sample also yield this CDR3. The chain uses TRBV6-5 and TRBJ2-1, with TRBD1 matching 7 bases. The CDR3 loop spans 15 amino acids. The V and J ends lost 2 bases and 6 bases, in that order; junction bases with no gene match: 7. Germline CDR1 reads MNHEY; CDR2 reads SVGAGI. CDR3 loop: CASSYGAGGSNEQFF. The CDR3 DNA sequence: TGTGCCAGCAGTTACGGGGCAGGGGGTTCCAATGAGCAGTTCTTC.

The chain uses TRBV11-1 and TRBJ2-1; tentatively, D is TRBD1 (6 bases). Trimming stripped 2 bases from V and 0 bases from J, with 14 bases between. The germline V gene has CDR1 SGHAT and CDR2 FQDESV (reference sequence). The CDR3 is made up of 17 amino acids. CDR3 in DNA: TGTGCCAGCAGCTTAACTGTGGGGGCCGCCTCCTACAATGAGCAGTTCTTC. Amino acid sequence: CASSLTVGAASYNEQFF.

The gene calls are TRBV27 and TRBJ2-7; D uncertain. Trimming removed 2 bases from V and 3 bases from J, with 17 bases in between. Germline V lookup: CDR1 MNHEY, CDR2 SMNVEV (reference sequence). The CDR3 totals 16 residues. CDR3 protein: CASSLDSRARIYEQYF. The CDR3 nucleotides read TGTGCCAGCAGTTTAGATAGTAGGGCGAGGATCTACGAGCAGTACTTC.

The rearrangement uses TRBV7-9 and TRBJ2-2; D is unclear. Deletions cut 5 bases from V and 0 bases from J, with 4 bases between. There are 13 residues in the CDR3. CDR1 and CDR2 (germline): SEHNR, FQNEAQ (reference sequence). CDR3 nucleotides: TGTGCCAGCAGCAAGGCGAACACCGGGGAGCTGTTTTTT. Its protein product is CASSKANTGELFF. Full variable domain (remainder filled in from reference TRBV7-9 and TRBJ2-2): DTGVSQNPRHKITKRGQNVTFRCDPISEHNRLYWYRQTLGQGPEFLTYFQNEAQLEKSRLLSDRFSAERPKGSFSTLEIQRTEQGDSAMYLCASSKANTGELFFGEGSRLTVL.

The chain is built from TRBV9 and TRBJ1-6; D is perhaps TRBD1 (5 bases). CDR3 length: 20 amino acids. Germline CDR1 reads SGDLS; CDR2 reads YYNGEE. The ends were cut back, 1 base at V and 0 bases at J, with 20 bases in the middle. This CDR3 is CASSVPLPGTQSSYNSPLHF. In DNA form, the CDR3 reads TGTGCCAGCAGCGTACCCCTCCCCGGGACCCAAAGCTCCTATAATTCACCCCTCCACTTT.

The chain recombines TRBV10-3 with TRBJ2-5; D possibly corresponds to TRBD2 (6 bases). The CDR3 is 15 residues long. CDR1 and CDR2 from the germline V gene are ENHRY and SYGVKD. The germline V and J ends were trimmed by 6 bases and 2 bases, with 16 bases remaining between them. The CDR3: CAIRDGTYQQETQYF. In nucleotides, the CDR3 is TGTGCCATCAGGGACGGGACTTACCAGCAAGAGACCCAGTACTTC.

A word on this clone: Other nucleotide sequences from this sample produce the same CDR3. The V gene is TRBV7-9, the J gene TRBJ2-5; 9 positions agree with TRBD2. This CDR3 has 14 residues. Germline V gene lookup returns CDR1 SEHNR and CDR2 FQNEAQ (reference sequence). V dropped 4 bases and J dropped 1; count of bases not matched to a gene: 1. CDR3 sequence reads: CASSSTSGQETQYF. The CDR3 DNA sequence: TGTGCCAGCAGCTCGACTAGCGGCCAAGAGACCCAGTACTTC.

The chain combines TRBV30 with TRBJ2-5; unclear D gene. CDR3 size: 13 residues. Trimming removed 5 bases at V and 1 base at J, with 11 bases between. Looked up from germline, CDR1 is GTSNPN and CDR2 is SVGIG (reference sequence). CDR3 sequence (DNA): TGTGCCTGGTGTACTCGGCCCCAAGAGACCCAGTACTTC. This gives the protein CAWCTRPQETQYF.

The J gene is TRBJ2-7, the V gene TRBV4-2; tentative D call: TRBD2 (5 bases). Germline values: CDR1 LGHNA, CDR2 YNFKEQ. Trimming pared 1 base from V and 5 bases from J, leaving 12 bases between. The CDR3 covers 14 residues. CDR3 amino acids: CASSQARLGDEQYF. In DNA form, the CDR3 reads TGTGCCAGCAGCCAAGCCAGGCTCGGGGACGAGCAGTACTTC.

The chain links TRBV18 to TRBJ2-7; D call uncertain. V shed 2 bases and J shed 2 bases, with 13 bases lying between them. The CDR3 covers 15 residues. Germline V gives CDR1 KGHSH, CDR2 LQKENI. The CDR3 region is CASSPIGALAYEQYF. The CDR3, as DNA: TGTGCCAGCTCACCAATCGGCGCGTTAGCCTACGAGCAGTACTTC.

V usage is TRBV6-5 and J usage is TRBJ2-7, with unresolved D. The ends were cut back, 3 bases at V and 0 bases at J, with 9 bases in the middle. Germline values: CDR1 MNHEY, CDR2 SVGAGI. This CDR3 is built from 14 residues. The CDR3 sequence is CASSYEESSYEQYF. Written as DNA, the CDR3 is TGTGCCAGCAGTTATGAGGAGAGCTCCTACGAGCAGTACTTC.

This chain connects TRBV6-5 to TRBJ1-5; TRBD1 agrees at 7 bases. The CDR3 spans 14 residues. Trimming took 5 bases from V and 3 from J; bases not matched to a gene: 4. Germline V gene data show CDR1 as MNHEY and CDR2 as SVGAGI. CDR3 protein: CASSQTGINQPQHF. CDR3 nucleotide sequence: TGTGCCAGCAGTCAGACAGGGATCAATCAGCCCCAGCATTTT.

The chain recombines TRBV5-1 with TRBJ1-2, with a possible D match to TRBD1 (5 bases). The CDR3 is 14 residues long. The germline CDR1 and CDR2 sequences are SGHRS and YFSETQ. Trimming left V 0 bases short and J 6 bases short, with 12 bases between. CDR3 DNA: TGCGCCAGCAGCTTGGAAGGGGTACTCGATGGCTACACCTTC. Amino acid sequence: CASSLEGVLDGYTF.

The chain uses TRBV6-6 and TRBJ2-7, with D possibly TRBD1 on 6 matching bases. Looked up from germline, CDR1 is MNHNY and CDR2 is SVGAGI (reference sequence). The CDR3 has 16 amino acids. V gave up 4 bases and J gave up 2 bases, with 18 bases separating them. The CDR3 coding sequence is TGTGCCAGCAGTTCGGAAAACAGGGCGAGAACCTACGAGCAGTACTTC. This sequence encodes CASSSENRARTYEQYF.

The V gene is TRBV4-1, the J gene TRBJ1-2, with a possible D match to TRBD1 (6 bases). The CDR3 loop spans 16 amino acids. V was clipped by 0 bases and J by 5 bases, with 16 bases between them. Germline assignment: CDR1 MGHRA and CDR2 YSYEKL. CDR3 sequence: CASSQEVGGRRYGYTF. CDR3 DNA: TGCGCCAGCAGCCAAGAAGTGGGGGGGCGCAGGTATGGCTACACCTTC.

The chain employs TRBV5-4 and TRBJ2-7; the D gene is possibly TRBD1 (5 bases). The germline V gene has CDR1 SGHNT and CDR2 YYREEE (reference sequence). V dropped 3 bases and J dropped 3 bases, with 13 bases sitting between them. This CDR3 comprises 14 residues. CDR3 DNA sequence: TGTGCCAGCAGCTCACAAGGGGTCGGCTACGAGCAGTACTTC. Residues: CASSSQGVGYEQYF.

The CDR3 bases are TGCGCCAGCAGCTCAACAAGGGCCTCGCCCTACGAGCAGTACTTC. This sequence encodes CASSSTRASPYEQYF. V is TRBV5-1 and J is TRBJ2-7; D not resolved. From germline, CDR1 is SGHRS and CDR2 YFSETQ. Trimming cost V 3 bases and J 2 bases, with 15 bases left between them. The CDR3 loop spans 15 amino acids. The full variable domain, in which reference TRBV5-1 and TRBJ2-7 provide the parts outside the CDR3, is KAGVTQTPRYLIKTRGQQVTLSCSPISGHRSVSWYQQTPGQGLQFLFEYFSETQRNKGNFPGRFSGRQFSNSRSEMNVSTLELGDSALYLCASSSTRASPYEQYFGPGTRLTVT.

CDR3 nucleotides: TGCGCCAGCAGCGTTGACACAGATACGCAGTATTTT. Encoded protein: CASSVDTDTQYF. The chain has TRBV10-2 and TRBJ2-3; D gene ambiguous. V was shortened by 6 bases and J by 2 bases, with 6 bases between the two germline ends. The CDR3 is made up of 12 amino acids. CDR1 WSHSY and CDR2 SAAADI come from the germline V gene.

For this clone: A junction end diverges from the germline sequence, so it may reflect a read error. The V and J genes are TRBV5-1 and TRBJ2-7, with 11 nucleotides matching TRBD2. The CDR3 sequence is 15 residues long. Germline CDR1 and CDR2: SGHRS and YFSETQ. The DNA for the CDR3 is TGCGCCAGCGGCTTGGGGACTAGCGGTAACTACGAGCAGTACTTC. The encoded protein is CASGLGTSGNYEQYF.

The genes are TRBV4-1 and TRBJ2-6; D not resolved. CDR1 is MGHRA and CDR2 is YSYEKL in the germline V gene. The length of the CDR3 is 16 residues. The V and J ends lost 2 bases and 0 bases respectively, with 8 bases between them. For the CDR3, the DNA is TGCGCCAGCAGCCAATCCGTAATCTCTGGGGCCAACGTCCTGACTTTC. As protein: CASSQSVISGANVLTF.

The genes are TRBV2 and TRBJ2-7; 7 nucleotides align to TRBD2. Per germline, CDR1 SNHLY and CDR2 FYNNEI. The CDR3 contains 13 residues. V lost 4 bases and J lost 0; bases outside the gene matches: 0. CDR3: CASSGDYSYEQYF. DNA of the CDR3: TGTGCCAGCAGTGGGGACTACTCCTACGAGCAGTACTTC.

Concerning this clone: This sample includes further DNA sequences coding for the same CDR3. The chain is built from TRBV27 and TRBJ1-2, with D possibly being TRBD1 (6 bases). Trimming cost V 0 bases and J 0 bases, with 8 bases left between them. CDR1 and CDR2 from the germline V gene are MNHEY and SMNVEV (reference sequence). The CDR3 loop spans 15 amino acids. The CDR3 DNA reads as TGTGCCAGCAGTTTATCGGGGGCGCCTAACTATGGCTACACCTTC. Translated: CASSLSGAPNYGYTF.